The clone carrying this T cell receptor (beta chain) was counted only a few times. The CDR3 contains 16 residues. Germline CDR1 MGHRA, CDR2 YSYEKL. V lost 1 base and J lost 10, with 20 bases in between. These data are taken from a study of response to subunit inactivated influenza vaccine. TCRdb re-derived calls from the RT-PCR reads in MiXCR, one entry per CDR3 protein. The sample lists hundreds of thousands of distinct CDR3 sequences; 11% were seen once. These data also formed part of another study, on T cells expressing NK-cell markers. That source reports: UMI-tagged 5'RACE template switching yielded the TCR beta cDNA. Source material for TCR beta repertoires consisted of sorted CD3+CD56+NKG2C+, CD3+CD56+NKG2C- and CD3+CD56-NKG2C+ T cells. Out of eight donors sequenced, seven tested HCMV-seropositive and the remaining one seronegative.

The V and J genes are TRBV4-1 and TRBJ2-1; no clear D. Sample: PBMCs from blood, taken on the day of vaccination. This clonotype originated in a man aged 50 to 59 who received an inactivated influenza vaccine. The CDR3 is CASSQVGRLGGSEQFF. CDR3 DNA: TGCGCCAGCAGCCAAGTTGGCAGGCTTGGTGGGTCGGAGCAGTTCTTC.